This T cell receptor (beta chain) was found in a study of cytomegalovirus exposure and HLA in healthy donors. The CDR3 length is 13 residues. Germline CDR1 SEHNR, CDR2 FQNEAQ (reference sequence). V shed 8 bases, J shed 3 bases, and the junction held 5 bases outside the gene matches. Study conclusions and caveats: Cytomegalovirus-associated TCR beta chains were listed, numbering more than 150. A later examination showed that TCR association rates differed by HLA locus, with DRB1 most and HLA-C fewest.

PCR involved 60 Vbeta and 13 Jbeta primers. The authors' processing: A later analysis tallied 87 million or so unique TCR beta chains, about 11 million of them shared. Method: immunoSEQ multiplex PCR; TCRdb's copy keeps in-frame clones and lacks some. D and trimming were read from the DNA, whereas the V and J calls and clone size are those reported in that table. Among 150,000 to 200,000 clones listed, about 65% were seen once. This clone was counted a single time. Its antigen is not identified. J is TRBJ1-2 and V is TRBV7-9, with 8 bases aligning to TRBD1. The receptor was isolated from a young woman in good health and CMV-seropositive. Sample: PBMCs. The CDR3 protein is CASLTTGDYGYTF. For the CDR3, the DNA is TGTGCCAGCCTGACGACAGGGGACTATGGCTACACCTTC.